This passage covers 19 T cell receptor beta chains from one sample sequenced in a study of human T cells and chemical hapten exposure. TCRdb re-analysed the RACE reads in MiXCR, keeping a single row per CDR3 protein. The repertoire holds 80,000 to 100,000 distinct CDR3 sequences, with more than 10% as singletons. Time point in this sample: pre-sensitization, week 0. The treatment: therapeutic diphenylcyclopropenone sensitization with weekly scalp DPC. The material sequenced was whole blood, taken in connection with sensitization to the hapten diphenylcyclopropenone (DPC). These receptor sequences come from a woman aged 55-69 years with alopecia areata. Some clones in this sample may be carry-over from other donors' samples.

This clonotype occurred many times. This chain connects TRBV5-5 to TRBJ2-1; D tentatively reads TRBD1 or TRBD2 (6 bases each). Trimming shortened V by 9 bases and J by 0 bases, and 19 bases separated the two germline ends. This CDR3 comprises 16 residues. Per the germline V gene, CDR1 is SGHKS and CDR2 is YYEKEE (reference sequence). The chain's CDR3 is CATLAVGGSSYNEQFF. CDR3 DNA: TGTGCCACCCTGGCGGTAGGGGGGAGCTCCTACAATGAGCAGTTCTTC.

The chain couples TRBV6-2 or TRBV6-3 to TRBJ2-1; D possibly corresponds to TRBD2 (8 bases). The CDR3 totals 15 residues. CDR1 MNHEY and CDR2 SVGEGT come from the germline V gene. Trimming removed 2 bases at V and 7 bases at J, with 15 bases between. CDR3 DNA sequence: TGTGCCAGCAGTTACCGGAGCGGGGGACAGAATGAGCAGTTCTTC. This translates into CASSYRSGGQNEQFF.

This clonotype came up many times. V gene TRBV19 combines with J gene TRBJ2-2, with D tentatively TRBD1 (6 bases). The germline CDR1 and CDR2 sequences are LNHDA and SQIVND (reference sequence). V shed 7 bases and J shed 1 base, with 13 bases lying between them. The CDR3 is 15 residues long. The CDR3 DNA is TGTGCCAGTAAATGGATACAGGGGAACACCGGGGAGCTGTTTTTT. As protein: CASKWIQGNTGELFF.

The chain is built from TRBV5-1 and TRBJ1-2; a possible D gene is TRBD1 (5 bases). From germline, CDR1 is SGHRS and CDR2 YFSETQ. V was pared by 4 bases and J by 4 bases, with 23 bases between. The CDR3 spans 17 residues. This CDR3 reads CASSPDGTAGRLYGYTF. The DNA of the CDR3 is TGCGCCAGCAGCCCGGACGGGACCGCCGGGAGACTCTATGGCTACACCTTC.

This clonotype was seen repeatedly, ten times or more. The rearrangement uses TRBV12-3 or TRBV12-4 and TRBJ2-2; 11 nucleotides match TRBD2. CDR3 length: 20 amino acids. V gave up 5 bases and J gave up 1 base; unmatched junction bases: 15. The chain's CDR3 is CASSPHTTFTSGGNTGELFF. Written as DNA, the CDR3 is TGTGCCAGCAGTCCCCATACTACATTTACTAGCGGGGGGAACACCGGGGAGCTGTTTTTT.

This clonotype was picked up many times. The rearrangement uses TRBV6-1 and TRBJ2-7; D remains ambiguous. Trimming shortened V by 5 bases and J by 0 bases, and 11 bases separated the two germline ends. This CDR3 region has 14 residues. CDR1 is MNHNS, CDR2 SASEGT, per germline. DNA for the CDR3: TGTGCCAGCAGTATTGTCCAACGCTCCTACGAGCAGTACTTC. Translated, it gives CASSIVQRSYEQYF.

This clonotype appeared many times. The CDR3 is CASSFQSGLVPSYEQYF. The DNA of the CDR3 is TGTGCCAGCAGCTTCCAATCGGGTCTGGTCCCCTCCTACGAGCAGTACTTC. The V gene is TRBV7-8, the J gene TRBJ2-7; no clear D gene. Looked up from germline, CDR1 is SGHVS and CDR2 is FQNEAQ. The CDR3 is 17 amino acids. Trimming stripped 3 bases from V and 0 bases from J, with 18 bases between.

V gene TRBV5-6 combines with J gene TRBJ2-5, with a possible D match to TRBD1 (6 bases). The CDR3 runs to 13 residues. Trimming stripped 4 bases from V and 2 bases from J, with 9 bases between. CDR1 SGHDT and CDR2 YYEEEE come from the germline V gene. CDR3 region: CASSRDIQETQYF. CDR3 DNA: TGTGCCAGCAGCCGGGACATACAAGAGACCCAGTACTTC.

This clonotype showed up many times. The V gene is TRBV7-9, the J gene TRBJ2-3; a possible D gene is TRBD2 (7 bases). This CDR3 has 15 residues. Germline CDR1 SEHNR, CDR2 FQNEAQ (reference sequence). V lost 2 bases and J 2 bases, leaving 11 bases between the germline ends. The CDR3 protein is CASSLRGGFTDTQYF. The CDR3 DNA reads as TGTGCCAGCAGCTTAAGGGGGGGGTTCACAGATACGCAGTATTTT.

CDR3 amino acids: CASSLVAENTEAFF. Here the CDR3 DNA reads TGTGCCAGCAGCTTAGTGGCAGAGAACACTGAAGCTTTCTTT. This rearrangement joins TRBV7-2 to TRBJ1-1, with D unclear. Germline V gene sequence: CDR1 SGHTA, CDR2 FQGNSA. CDR3 length: 14 amino acids. Trimming removed 1 base from V and 1 base from J, with 7 bases in between.

The chain employs TRBV30 and TRBJ1-5, with 8 bases aligning to TRBD1. After removal of 8 bases from V and 5 bases from J, the junction contained 14 bases not matched to a gene. Germline lookup yields CDR1 GTSNPN and CDR2 SVGIG (reference sequence). The CDR3 extends over 15 amino acids. The CDR3 loop is CARKTPGGRDQPQHF. DNA of the CDR3: TGTGCCCGGAAAACTCCAGGGGGCCGGGATCAGCCCCAGCATTTT.

J is TRBJ2-3 and V is TRBV29-1; D is uncertain. V dropped 7 bases and J dropped 2 bases, with 7 bases sitting between them. Germline loops: CDR1 SQVTM, CDR2 ANQGSEA. There are 11 residues in the CDR3. The CDR3 bases are TGCAGCGGCGGACCCACAGATACGCAGTATTTT. Amino acid sequence: CSGGPTDTQYF.

At least ten counts were recorded for this clonotype. This sequence joins TRBV20-1 and TRBJ1-1; D not resolved. Deletions cut 5 bases from V and 3 bases from J, with 22 bases between. The CDR3 spans 16 residues. CDR1 DFQATT and CDR2 SNEGSKA come from the germline V gene (reference sequence). CDR3 protein: CSALYRTPGRDTEAFF. The CDR3 DNA reads as TGCAGTGCTCTCTACCGGACTCCCGGGAGGGACACTGAAGCTTTCTTT.

Details on this clonotype: This may be a read error, as it is one base from a much larger clone. The chain combines TRBV6-1 with TRBJ1-6, with 7 bases aligning to TRBD1. CDR1 is MNHNS and CDR2 is SASEGT in the germline V gene. This CDR3 spans 14 amino acids. The CDR3 spells CVSSATGLLSPLHF. The CDR3 DNA reads as TGTGTCAGCAGCGCGACAGGGCTATTGTCACCCCTCCACTTT.

The chain combines TRBV7-9 with TRBJ1-2, with TRBD1 matching 8 bases. Germline V gene lookup returns CDR1 SEHNR and CDR2 FQNEAQ (reference sequence). The CDR3 totals 16 residues. Losses at the gene ends were 4 bases for V and 7 bases for J; bases not matched to a gene: 14. This chain's CDR3 is CASSYFGPRGRAGYTF. For the CDR3, the DNA is TGTGCCAGCAGCTACTTTGGCCCCAGGGGGCGGGCTGGCTACACCTTC.

In its sample, this clonotype was seen many times. The chain couples TRBV10-3 to TRBJ1-6; 7 nucleotides align to TRBD1. The CDR3 length is 15 residues. Trimming at V came to 6 bases and at J to 9 bases, leaving 11 bases not matched to a gene. The germline CDR1 and CDR2 sequences are ENHRY and SYGVKD. The CDR3 sequence is CAISLRGTPISPLHF. The CDR3, as DNA: TGTGCCATCAGCCTCAGGGGGACCCCGATTTCACCCCTCCACTTT.

This clonotype has at least ten counts. The chain links TRBV29-1 to TRBJ2-5; D uncertain. V was shortened by 6 bases and J by 2 bases, with 13 bases between the two germline ends. CDR1 and CDR2 (germline): SQVTM, ANQGSEA. The CDR3 is 13 amino acids. The CDR3 DNA is TGCAGCGTAGCCCGACGGCTGCAAGAGACCCAGTACTTC. Its translation is CSVARRLQETQYF.

The chain is built from TRBV7-9 and TRBJ1-2, with D perhaps TRBD1 (5 bases). The CDR3 runs 15 residues. V was trimmed by 0 bases and J by 1 base, leaving 9 bases between them. Germline lookup yields CDR1 SEHNR and CDR2 FQNEAQ (reference sequence). In nucleotides, the CDR3 is TGTGCCAGCAGCTTAGCGGCGACAGTTAACTATGGCTACACCTTC. Amino acids: CASSLAATVNYGYTF.

This clonotype was detected a few times. The chain couples TRBV7-8 to TRBJ2-3; possible D gene TRBD2, 5 bases. The CDR3 runs to 16 residues. Trimming removed 5 bases from V and 1 base from J, with 16 bases in between. The germline gives CDR1 SGHVS, CDR2 FQNEAQ. CDR3 sequence (DNA): TGTGCCAGCAGCGGGCGGGCCGGTCTGCGCACAGATACGCAGTATTTT. Its protein product is CASSGRAGLRTDTQYF.